This T cell receptor beta chain derives from a study of T cell repertoires in cytomegalovirus infection. TCRdb re-analysed the reads in MiXCR, keeping a single row per CDR3 protein. The table lists approximately 190,000 distinct CDR3 sequences, 28% of them singletons. The CDR3 consists of 15 residues. The V and J ends lost 1 base and 4 bases, in that order; junction bases with no gene match: 5. Germline V gives CDR1 SEHNR, CDR2 FQNEAQ (reference sequence). The clonotype originates from a human donor in good health (CMV status not recorded). Some clones in this sample may be carry-over from other donors' samples. Source material: PBMCs. This chain joins TRBV7-9 and TRBJ2-7; 9 nucleotides line up with TRBD1. The CDR3 spells CASSLGQGGFYEQYF. DNA for the CDR3: TGTGCCAGCAGCTTAGGACAGGGGGGTTTTTACGAGCAGTACTTC.